The present TCR beta chain was sequenced within a study of cytomegalovirus exposure and HLA in healthy donors. V lost 4 bases and J lost 12; bases outside the gene matches: 7. The germline gives CDR1 SGHTA, CDR2 FQGTGA. The CDR3 is 13 residues long. The PCR had 60 Vbeta and 13 Jbeta primers. TCRdb's table, derived via immunoSEQ multiplex PCR, lists solely in-frame clones and lacks some. The sample records about 180,000 clones, around 80% being singletons. The TCR originated in a woman aged 60 to 75 in good health and CMV-seropositive. J is TRBJ1-1 and V is TRBV7-3; 11 bases line up with TRBD1. Source material: PBMCs. The DNA of the CDR3 is TGTGCCAGCAGCTCGGACAGGGGGCGAGAGACTTTCTTT. Translated, it gives CASSSDRGRETFF.